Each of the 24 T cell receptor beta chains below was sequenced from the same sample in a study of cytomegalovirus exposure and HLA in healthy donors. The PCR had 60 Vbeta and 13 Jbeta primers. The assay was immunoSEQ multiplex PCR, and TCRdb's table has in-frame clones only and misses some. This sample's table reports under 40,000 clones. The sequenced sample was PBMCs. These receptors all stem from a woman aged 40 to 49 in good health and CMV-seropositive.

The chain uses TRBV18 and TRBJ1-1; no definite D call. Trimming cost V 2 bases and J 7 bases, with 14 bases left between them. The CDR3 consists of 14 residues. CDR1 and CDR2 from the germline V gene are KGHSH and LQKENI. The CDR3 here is CASSPIYEGGEAFF. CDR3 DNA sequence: TGTGCCAGCTCACCAATTTACGAGGGCGGTGAAGCTTTCTTT.

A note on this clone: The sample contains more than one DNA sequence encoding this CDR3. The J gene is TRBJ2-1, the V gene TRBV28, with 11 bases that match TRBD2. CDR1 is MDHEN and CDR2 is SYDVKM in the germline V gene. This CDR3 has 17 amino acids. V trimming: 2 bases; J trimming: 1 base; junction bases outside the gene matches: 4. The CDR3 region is CASSLGLAGGSYNEQFF. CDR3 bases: TGTGCCAGCAGTTTAGGACTAGCGGGCGGATCCTACAATGAGCAGTTCTTC.

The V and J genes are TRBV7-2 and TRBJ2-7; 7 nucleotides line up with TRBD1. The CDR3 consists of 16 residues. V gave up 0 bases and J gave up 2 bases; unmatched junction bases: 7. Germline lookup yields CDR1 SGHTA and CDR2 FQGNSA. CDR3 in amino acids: CASSLALRTGTYEQYF. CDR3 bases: TGTGCCAGCAGCTTAGCTCTACGGACAGGAACCTACGAGCAGTACTTC.

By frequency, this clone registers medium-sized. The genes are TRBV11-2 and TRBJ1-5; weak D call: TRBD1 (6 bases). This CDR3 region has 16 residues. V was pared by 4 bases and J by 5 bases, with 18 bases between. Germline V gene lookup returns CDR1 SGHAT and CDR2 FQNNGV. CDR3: CASSSDQGLSHQPQHF. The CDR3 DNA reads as TGTGCCAGCAGCTCAGACCAGGGGTTGTCCCATCAGCCCCAGCATTTT.

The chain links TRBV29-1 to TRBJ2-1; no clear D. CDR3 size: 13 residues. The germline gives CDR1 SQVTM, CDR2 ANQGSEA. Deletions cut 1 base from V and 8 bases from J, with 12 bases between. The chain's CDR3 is CSVEVSDRDEQFF. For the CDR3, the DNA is TGCAGCGTTGAAGTGAGCGACCGGGATGAGCAGTTCTTC.

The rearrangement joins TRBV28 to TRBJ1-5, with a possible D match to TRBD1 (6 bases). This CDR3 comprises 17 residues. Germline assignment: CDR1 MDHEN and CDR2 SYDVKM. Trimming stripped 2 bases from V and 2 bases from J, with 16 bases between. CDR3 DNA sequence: TGTGCCAGCAGTTTAGGATTCATCCCAGGGGGCAATCAGCCCCAGCATTTT. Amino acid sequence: CASSLGFIPGGNQPQHF.

The CDR3 DNA reads as TGTGCCAGCAGTTTGGGGGGGGTAACCGGGGAGCTGTTTTTT. Its translation: CASSLGGVTGELFF. The gene calls are TRBV27 and TRBJ2-2, with 7 bases identical to TRBD2. J lost 5 bases, V lost 3 bases, and 3 bases had no gene match. This CDR3 is 14 amino acids long. The germline V gene has CDR1 MNHEY and CDR2 SMNVEV (reference sequence).

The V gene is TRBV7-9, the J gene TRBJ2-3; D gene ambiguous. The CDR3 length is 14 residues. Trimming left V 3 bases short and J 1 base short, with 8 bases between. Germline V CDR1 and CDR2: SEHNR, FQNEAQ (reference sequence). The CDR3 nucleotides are TGTGCCAGCAGCTTCACATCTCGCACAGATACGCAGTATTTT. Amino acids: CASSFTSRTDTQYF.

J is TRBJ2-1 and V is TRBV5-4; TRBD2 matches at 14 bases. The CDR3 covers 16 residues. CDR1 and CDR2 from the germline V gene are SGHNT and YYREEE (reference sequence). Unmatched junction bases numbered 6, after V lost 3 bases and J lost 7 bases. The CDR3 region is CASSYGGTSGRNEQFF. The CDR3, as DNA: TGTGCCAGCAGCTATGGCGGGACTAGCGGGAGAAATGAGCAGTTCTTC. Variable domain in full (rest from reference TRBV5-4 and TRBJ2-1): ETGVTQSPTHLIKTRGQQVTLRCSSQSGHNTVSWYQQALGQGPQFIFQYYREEENGRGNFPPRFSGLQFPNYSSELNVNALELDDSALYLCASSYGGTSGRNEQFFGPGTRLTVL.

This chain's CDR3 is CASSPDSGVHNEQFF. The CDR3 DNA sequence: TGTGCCAGCAGTCCGGACAGTGGGGTGCACAATGAGCAGTTCTTC. The chain links TRBV6-6 to TRBJ2-1; perhaps TRBD1 as D (6 bases). CDR1 and CDR2 (germline): MNHNY, SVGAGI (reference sequence). Trimming pared 5 bases from V and 5 bases from J, leaving 16 bases between. The CDR3 extends over 15 amino acids.

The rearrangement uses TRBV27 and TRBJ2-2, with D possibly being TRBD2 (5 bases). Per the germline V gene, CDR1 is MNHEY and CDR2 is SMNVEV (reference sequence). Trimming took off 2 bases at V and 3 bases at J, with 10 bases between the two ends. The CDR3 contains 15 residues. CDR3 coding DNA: TGTGCCAGCAGTTTAATTTCCGGGGACACCGGGGAGCTGTTTTTT. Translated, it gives CASSLISGDTGELFF.

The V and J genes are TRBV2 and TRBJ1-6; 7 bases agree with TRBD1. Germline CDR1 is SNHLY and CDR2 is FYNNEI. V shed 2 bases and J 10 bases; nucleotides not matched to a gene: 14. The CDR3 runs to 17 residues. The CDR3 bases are TGTGCCAGCAGTGAAAGAGGGGGCGGATTCTCCAAATCACCCCTCCACTTT. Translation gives CASSERGGGFSKSPLHF.

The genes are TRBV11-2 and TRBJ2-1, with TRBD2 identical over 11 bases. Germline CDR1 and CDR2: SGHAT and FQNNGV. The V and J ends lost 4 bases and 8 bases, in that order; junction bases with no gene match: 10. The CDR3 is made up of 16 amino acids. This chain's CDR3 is CASSYILAGGLHEQFF. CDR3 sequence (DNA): TGTGCCAGCAGCTACATCTTAGCGGGAGGGTTACATGAGCAGTTCTTC.

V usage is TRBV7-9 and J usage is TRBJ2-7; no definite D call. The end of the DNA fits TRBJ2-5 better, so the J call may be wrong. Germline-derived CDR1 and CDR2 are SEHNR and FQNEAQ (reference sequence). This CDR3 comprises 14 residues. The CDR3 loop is CASSVPGFGETQYF. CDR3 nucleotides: TGTGCCAGCAGCGTCCCCGGGTTTGGCGAGACCCAGTACTTC.

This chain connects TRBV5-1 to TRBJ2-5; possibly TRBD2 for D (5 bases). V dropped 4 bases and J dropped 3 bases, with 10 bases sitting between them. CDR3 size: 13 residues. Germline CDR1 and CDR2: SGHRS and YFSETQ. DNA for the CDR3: TGCGCCAGCAGCCCCCAGGAGGAAGAGACCCAGTACTTC. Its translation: CASSPQEEETQYF.

CDR3 nucleotide sequence: TGTGCCAGCAGTTTATCGCCACCGGGACTAGCACCTGCCAGCGAGCAGTTCTTC. This gives the protein CASSLSPPGLAPASEQFF. The chain joins TRBV27 to TRBJ2-1, with TRBD2 matching 9 bases. This CDR3 is built from 18 residues. V lost 0 bases and J lost 10; bases outside the gene matches: 16. Germline-derived CDR1 and CDR2 are MNHEY and SMNVEV (reference sequence).

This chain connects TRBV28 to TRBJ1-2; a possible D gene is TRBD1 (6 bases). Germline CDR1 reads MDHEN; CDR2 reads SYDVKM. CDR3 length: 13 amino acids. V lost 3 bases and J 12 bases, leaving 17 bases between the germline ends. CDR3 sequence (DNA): TGTGCCAGCAGTTTGGGGACACCTCCGGCCCACACCTTC. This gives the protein CASSLGTPPAHTF.

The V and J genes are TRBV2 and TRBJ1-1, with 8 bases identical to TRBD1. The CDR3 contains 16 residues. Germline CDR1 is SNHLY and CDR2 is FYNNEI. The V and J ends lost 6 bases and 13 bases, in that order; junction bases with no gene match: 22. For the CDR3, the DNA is TGTGCCAGCAGCCGAACCTGGCTCCACAGGGGGAACCGTGGTTTCTTT. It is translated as CASSRTWLHRGNRGFF.

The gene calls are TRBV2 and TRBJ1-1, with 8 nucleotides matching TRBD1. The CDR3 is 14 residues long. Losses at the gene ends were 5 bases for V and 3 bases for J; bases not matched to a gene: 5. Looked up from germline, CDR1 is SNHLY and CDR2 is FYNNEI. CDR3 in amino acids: CASSLQGVDTEAFF. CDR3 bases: TGTGCCAGCAGTTTACAGGGGGTTGACACTGAAGCTTTCTTT.

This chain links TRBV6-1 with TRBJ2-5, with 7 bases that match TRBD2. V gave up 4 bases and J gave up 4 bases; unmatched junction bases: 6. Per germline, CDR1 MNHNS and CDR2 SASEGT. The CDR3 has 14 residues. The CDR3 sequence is CASSGAGVGETQYF. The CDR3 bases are TGTGCCAGCAGTGGCGCGGGGGTGGGAGAGACCCAGTACTTC.

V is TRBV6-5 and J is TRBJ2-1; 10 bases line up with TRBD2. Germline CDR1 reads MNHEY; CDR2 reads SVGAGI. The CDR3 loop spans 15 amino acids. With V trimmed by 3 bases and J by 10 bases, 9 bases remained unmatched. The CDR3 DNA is TGTGCCAGCAGTTATAGGGCTAGCGGGAGTGGCGAGCAGTTCTTC. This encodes CASSYRASGSGEQFF.

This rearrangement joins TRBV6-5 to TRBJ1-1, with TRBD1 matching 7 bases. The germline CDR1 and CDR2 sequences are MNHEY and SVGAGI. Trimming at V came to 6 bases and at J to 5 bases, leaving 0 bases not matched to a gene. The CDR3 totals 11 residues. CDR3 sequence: CASSRGTEAFF. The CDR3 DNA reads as TGTGCCAGCAGCAGGGGGACTGAAGCTTTCTTT.

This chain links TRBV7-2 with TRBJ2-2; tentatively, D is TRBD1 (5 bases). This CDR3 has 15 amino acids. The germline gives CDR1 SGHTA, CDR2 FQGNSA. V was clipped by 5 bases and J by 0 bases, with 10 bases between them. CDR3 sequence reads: CASSRDRSNTGELFF. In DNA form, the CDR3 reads TGTGCCAGCAGCCGAGACAGATCGAACACCGGGGAGCTGTTTTTT.

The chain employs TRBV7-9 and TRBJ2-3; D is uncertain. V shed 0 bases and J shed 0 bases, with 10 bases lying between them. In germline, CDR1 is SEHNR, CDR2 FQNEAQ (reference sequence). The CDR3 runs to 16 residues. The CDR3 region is CASSLASPASTDTQYF. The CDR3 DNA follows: TGTGCCAGCAGCTTAGCATCTCCCGCGAGCACAGATACGCAGTATTTT. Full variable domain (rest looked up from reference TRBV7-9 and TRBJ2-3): DTGVSQNPRHKITKRGQNVTFRCDPISEHNRLYWYRQTLGQGPEFLTYFQNEAQLEKSRLLSDRFSAERPKGSFSTLEIQRTEQGDSAMYLCASSLASPASTDTQYFGPGTRLTVL.